Sequencing of this T cell receptor (beta chain) was carried out in a study of CD8 T cells in ankylosing spondylitis. In germline, CDR1 is SGHRS, CDR2 YFSETQ. The CDR3 runs to 12 residues. V lost 5 bases, J lost 3 bases, and 9 bases lay in between. This clonotype has a handful of counts. From the 5' RACE reads, TCRdb called clonotypes with MiXCR, one entry per CDR3 protein. Of almost 250,000 distinct CDR3 sequences in the sample, 30% to 40% were seen once. This chain connects TRBV5-1 to TRBJ2-7, with D maybe TRBD1 (5 bases). The sequence was obtained from a male donor with ankylosing spondylitis or in good health (not recorded which). Sample: blood, either unsorted or a sorted T cell fraction (not recorded which). The CDR3 region has the DNA TGCGCCAGCAGTTTCACAGGCTACGAGCAGTACTTC. Protein sequence: CASSFTGYEQYF. Drawing the rest from reference TRBV5-1 and TRBJ2-7, the complete variable domain is KAGVTQTPRYLIKTRGQQVTLSCSPISGHRSVSWYQQTPGQGLQFLFEYFSETQRNKGNFPGRFSGRQFSNSRSEMNVSTLELGDSALYLCASSFTGYEQYFGPGTRLTVT.